Listed below are T cell receptor beta chains from one sample, sequenced in a study of cytomegalovirus exposure and HLA in healthy donors. Here immunoSEQ multiplex PCR was the method, and the copy in TCRdb shows in-frame clones only, minus some. The table records about 160,000 clones, around four fifths of them present only once. Source material: PBMCs. The receptor set was obtained from a girl aged 2-10 years in good health and CMV-seropositive. The CDR3 runs from the conserved cysteine through the conserved F or W. A D gene is named only where the DNA matches it firmly. Some rows mark clone size as missing; the rest say once, few, many or name a class of expanded clone.

TRBV12-5,NA,TRBJ2-7,NA,CASAPGGATYEQYF,TGTGCTAGTGCCCCGGGGGGCGCAACCTACGAGCAGTACTTC
TRBV10-1,NA,TRBJ2-5,TRBD2,CASSAGGGQETQYF,TGCGCCAGCTCCGCCGGGGGAGGGCAAGAGACCCAGTACTTC
TRBV19,NA,TRBJ1-2,NA,CASSLYRDPYGYTF,TGTGCCAGTAGTTTGTACAGGGACCCCTATGGCTACACCTTC
TRBV30,NA,TRBJ2-7,TRBD2,CAWSPLAGVTYEQYF,TGTGCCTGGAGTCCTTTAGCGGGAGTAACCTACGAGCAGTACTTC
TRBV19,NA,TRBJ1-1,NA,CASSTLLYSSTEAFF,TGTGCCAGTAGTACACTCCTATATAGTTCCACTGAAGCTTTCTTT
TRBV28,NA,TRBJ2-2,NA,CASSLVDTYTGELFF,TGTGCCAGCAGTTTGGTGGACACTTACACCGGGGAGCTGTTTTTT
TRBV7-9,NA,TRBJ2-5,NA,CASSPKKGRTGTQYF,TGTGCCAGCAGCCCCAAGAAAGGGAGGACGGGGACCCAGTACTTC
TRBV5-4,NA,TRBJ2-7,TRBD1,CASSPDSGTGGYEQYF,TGTGCCAGCAGTCCTGATTCCGGGACAGGGGGCTACGAGCAGTACTTC
TRBV27,once,TRBJ2-7,NA,CASSLPGSYEQYF,TGTGCCAGCAGTTTACCCGGGAGCTACGAGCAGTACTTC
TRBV10-2,NA,TRBJ1-1,NA,CASGWAGDTEAFF,TGCGCCAGCGGGTGGGCAGGGGACACTGAAGCTTTCTTT
TRBV9,NA,TRBJ1-4,NA,CASSVGTGVNEKLFF,TGTGCCAGCAGCGTAGGGACGGGGGTTAATGAAAAACTGTTTTTT
TRBV29-1,NA,TRBJ2-3,TRBD1,CSVEAGTGTDTQYF,TGCAGCGTTGAGGCCGGGACAGGGACAGATACGCAGTATTTT
TRBV7-9,NA,TRBJ2-5,TRBD2,CASRDASGQETQYF,TGTGCCAGCAGGGACGCTAGCGGCCAAGAGACCCAGTACTTC
TRBV14,NA,TRBJ2-2,NA,CASRGSGTGELFF,TGTGCCAGCAGGGGTAGCGGCACCGGGGAGCTGTTTTTT
TRBV5-1,NA,TRBJ2-7,TRBD1,CASRTGSSYEQYF,TGCGCCAGCAGGACAGGGAGCTCCTACGAGCAGTACTTC
TRBV7-8,NA,TRBJ2-3,TRBD2,CASSPSTVAGPTDTQYF,TGTGCCAGCAGCCCAAGTACGGTAGCGGGGCCCACAGATACGCAGTATTTT
TRBV4-1,NA,TRBJ2-2,TRBD2,CASSQVGLAGGELFF,TGCGCCAGCAGCCAAGTCGGACTAGCGGGAGGGGAGCTGTTTTTT
TRBV5-1,NA,TRBJ2-1,TRBD1,CASSRYRGLGNEQFF,TGCGCCAGCAGCCGGTACAGGGGGCTGGGGAATGAGCAGTTCTTC
TRBV5-1,NA,TRBJ2-3,TRBD2,CASSSATSLSADTQYF,TGCGCCAGCAGCTCTGCGACTAGCCTAAGCGCAGATACGCAGTATTTT
TRBV29-1,NA,TRBJ2-7,TRBD1,CSVEDRGQNGYEQYF,TGCAGCGTTGAAGATCGGGGACAGAACGGGTACGAGCAGTACTTC
TRBV6-1,NA,TRBJ2-7,TRBD2,CASQAGGGNYEQYF,TGTGCCAGCCAAGCGGGCGGGGGGAATTACGAGCAGTACTTC
TRBV6-1,NA,TRBJ1-5,NA,CASTHVGRRNQPQHF,TGTGCCAGCACCCACGTAGGGAGGAGGAATCAGCCCCAGCATTTT
TRBV6-1,NA,TRBJ1-3,NA,CASSRGWGNTIYF,TGTGCCAGCAGTAGGGGGTGGGGAAACACCATATATTTT
TRBV7-9,NA,TRBJ2-1,TRBD1,CASSLFGTGEYNEQFF,TGTGCCAGCAGCTTGTTCGGGACAGGGGAATACAATGAGCAGTTCTTC
TRBV6-6,few,TRBJ2-7,NA,CASRTGLSAYEQYF,TGTGCCAGCAGGACCGGACTATCCGCCTACGAGCAGTACTTC
TRBV28,NA,TRBJ1-5,TRBD1,CASGQVYNQPQHF,TGTGCCAGCGGACAGGTTTACAATCAGCCCCAGCATTTT
TRBV28,NA,TRBJ1-3,NA,CASSFRLSSGNTIYF,TGTGCCAGCAGTTTCCGACTTTCCTCTGGAAACACCATATATTTT
TRBV29-1,few,TRBJ1-3,NA,CSGRRGNTIYF,TGCAGCGGCCGGAGGGGAAACACCATATATTTT
TRBV28,NA,TRBJ2-5,TRBD2,CASSSGLAGGRGTETQYF,TGTGCCAGCAGTTCGGGACTAGCGGGAGGGCGGGGTACGGAGACCCAGTACTTC
TRBV29-1,NA,TRBJ2-3,NA,CSVEESGGEEVDTQYF,TGCAGCGTTGAAGAAAGCGGCGGGGAAGAAGTAGATACGCAGTATTTT